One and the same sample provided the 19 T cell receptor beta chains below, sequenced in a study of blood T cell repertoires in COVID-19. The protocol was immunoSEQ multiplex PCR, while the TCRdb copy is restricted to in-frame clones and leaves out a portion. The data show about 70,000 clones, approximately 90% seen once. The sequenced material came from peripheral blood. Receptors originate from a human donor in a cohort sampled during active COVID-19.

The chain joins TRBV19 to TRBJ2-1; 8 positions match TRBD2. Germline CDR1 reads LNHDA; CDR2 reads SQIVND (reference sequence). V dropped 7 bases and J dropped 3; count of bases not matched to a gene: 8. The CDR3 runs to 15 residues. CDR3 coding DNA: TGTGCCAGTATTGGGGGGCTAGCGGGCTACAATGAGCAGTTCTTC. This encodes CASIGGLAGYNEQFF.

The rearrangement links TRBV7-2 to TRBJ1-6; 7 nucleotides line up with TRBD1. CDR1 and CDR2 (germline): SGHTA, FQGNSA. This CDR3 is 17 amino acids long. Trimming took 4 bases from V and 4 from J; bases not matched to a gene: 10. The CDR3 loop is CASSSPGAGGYNSPLHF. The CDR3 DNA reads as TGTGCCAGCAGCTCGCCCGGTGCAGGGGGATATAATTCACCCCTCCACTTT.

CDR3 residues: CASRPVTANTEAFF. The DNA for the CDR3 is TGTGCCAGCAGACCCGTGACAGCTAACACTGAAGCTTTCTTT. V gene TRBV6-5 combines with J gene TRBJ1-1, with D possibly TRBD1 on 5 matching bases. Germline assignment: CDR1 MNHEY and CDR2 SVGAGI. This CDR3 contains 14 residues. V lost 6 bases, J lost 2 bases, and 13 bases lay in between.

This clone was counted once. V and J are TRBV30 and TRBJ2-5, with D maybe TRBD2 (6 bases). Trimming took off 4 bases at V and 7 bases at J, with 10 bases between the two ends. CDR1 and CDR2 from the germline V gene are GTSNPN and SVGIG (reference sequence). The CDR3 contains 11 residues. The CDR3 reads CAWKGEATQYF. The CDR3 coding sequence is TGTGCCTGGAAAGGGGAGGCGACCCAGTACTTC.

The CDR3, as DNA: TGTGCCAGCAGTCGATCAGGGGGCTCGTACAATGAGCAGTTCTTC. It codes for CASSRSGGSYNEQFF. The chain has TRBV6-6 and TRBJ2-1, with 8 positions matching TRBD1. This CDR3 has 15 residues. V shed 5 bases and J 4 bases; nucleotides not matched to a gene: 7. Germline values: CDR1 MNHNY, CDR2 SVGAGI (reference sequence).

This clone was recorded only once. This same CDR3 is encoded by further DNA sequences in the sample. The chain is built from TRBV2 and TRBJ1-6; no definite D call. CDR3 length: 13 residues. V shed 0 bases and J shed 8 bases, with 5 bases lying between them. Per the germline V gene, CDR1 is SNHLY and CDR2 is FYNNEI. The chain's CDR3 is CASSEARDSPLHF. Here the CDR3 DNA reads TGTGCCAGCAGTGAAGCGCGTGATTCACCCCTCCACTTT. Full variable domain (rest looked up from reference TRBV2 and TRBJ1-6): EPEVTQTPSHQVTQMGQEVILRCVPISNHLYFYWYRQILGQKVEFLVSFYNNEISEKSEIFDDQFSVERPDGSNFTLKIRSTKLEDSAMYFCASSEARDSPLHFGNGTRLTVT.

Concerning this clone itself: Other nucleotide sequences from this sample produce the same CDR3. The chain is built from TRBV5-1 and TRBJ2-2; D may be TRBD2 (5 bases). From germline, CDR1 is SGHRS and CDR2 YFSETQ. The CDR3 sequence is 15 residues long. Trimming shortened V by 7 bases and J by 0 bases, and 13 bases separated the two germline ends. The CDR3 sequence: CASARREPNTGELFF. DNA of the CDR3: TGCGCCAGCGCGAGAAGGGAGCCGAACACCGGGGAGCTGTTTTTT.

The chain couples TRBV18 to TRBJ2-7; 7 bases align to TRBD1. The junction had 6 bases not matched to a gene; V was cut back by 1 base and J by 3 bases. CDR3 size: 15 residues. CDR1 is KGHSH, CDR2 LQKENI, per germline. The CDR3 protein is CASSPLSDRSYEQYF. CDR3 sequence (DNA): TGTGCCAGCTCACCACTGTCGGACAGGAGCTACGAGCAGTACTTC.

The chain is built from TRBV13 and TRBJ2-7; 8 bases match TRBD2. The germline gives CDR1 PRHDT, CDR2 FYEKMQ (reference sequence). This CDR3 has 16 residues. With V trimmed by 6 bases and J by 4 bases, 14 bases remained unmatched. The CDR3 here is CASSQTNSTSGYEQYF. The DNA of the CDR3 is TGTGCCAGCAGTCAGACGAATTCTACTAGCGGATACGAGCAGTACTTC.

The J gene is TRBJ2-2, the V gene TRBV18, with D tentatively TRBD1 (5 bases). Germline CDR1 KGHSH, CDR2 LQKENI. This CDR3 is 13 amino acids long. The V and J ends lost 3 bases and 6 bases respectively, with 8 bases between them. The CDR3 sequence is CASSPQGSGELFF. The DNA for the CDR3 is TGTGCCAGCTCACCGCAGGGTTCCGGGGAGCTGTTTTTT.

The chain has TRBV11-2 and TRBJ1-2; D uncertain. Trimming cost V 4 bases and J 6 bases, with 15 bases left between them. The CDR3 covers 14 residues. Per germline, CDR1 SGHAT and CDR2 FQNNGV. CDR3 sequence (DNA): TGTGCCAGCAGCTCCCCACACAGTTTTGATGGCTACACCTTC. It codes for CASSSPHSFDGYTF.

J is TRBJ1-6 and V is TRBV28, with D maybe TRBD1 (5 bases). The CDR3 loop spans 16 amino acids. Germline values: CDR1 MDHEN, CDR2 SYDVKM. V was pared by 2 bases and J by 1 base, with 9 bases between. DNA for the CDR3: TGTGCCAGCAGTTTAACGGAGGGGTCCTATAATTCACCCCTCCACTTT. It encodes CASSLTEGSYNSPLHF.

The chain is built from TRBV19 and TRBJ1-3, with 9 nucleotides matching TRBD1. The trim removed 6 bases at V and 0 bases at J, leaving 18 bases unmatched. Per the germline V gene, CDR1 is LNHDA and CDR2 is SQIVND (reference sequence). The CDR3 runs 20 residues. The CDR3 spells CASSAYGQGLWLGSGNTIYF. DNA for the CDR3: TGTGCCAGTAGCGCGTATGGACAGGGGCTTTGGCTGGGCTCTGGAAACACCATATATTTT. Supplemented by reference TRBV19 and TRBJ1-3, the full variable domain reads DGGITQSPKYLFRKEGQNVTLSCEQNLNHDAMYWYRQDPGQGLRLIYYSQIVNDFQKGDIAEGYSVSREKKESFPLTVTSAQKNPTAFYLCASSAYGQGLWLGSGNTIYFGEGSWLTVV.

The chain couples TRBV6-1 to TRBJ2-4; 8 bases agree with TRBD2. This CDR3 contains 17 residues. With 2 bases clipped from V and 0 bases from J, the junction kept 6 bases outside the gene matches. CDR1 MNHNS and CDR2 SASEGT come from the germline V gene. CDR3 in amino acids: CASSELGGAGAKNIQYF. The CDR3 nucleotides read TGTGCCAGCAGTGAACTCGGGGGGGCGGGAGCCAAAAACATTCAGTACTTC.

The CDR3: CASTSLDTQYF. CDR3 sequence (DNA): TGTGCCAGCACCTCCTTGGATACGCAGTATTTT. The chain employs TRBV28 and TRBJ2-3; D gene unclear. The CDR3 spans 11 residues. CDR1 MDHEN and CDR2 SYDVKM come from the germline V gene. V lost 7 bases, J lost 6 bases, and 8 bases lay in between. The whole variable domain, filled in from reference TRBV28 and TRBJ2-3, reads DVKVTQSSRYLVKRTGEKVFLECVQDMDHENMFWYRQDPGLGLRLIYFSYDVKMKEKGDIPEGYSVSREKKERFSLILESASTNQTSMYLCASTSLDTQYFGPGTRLTVL.

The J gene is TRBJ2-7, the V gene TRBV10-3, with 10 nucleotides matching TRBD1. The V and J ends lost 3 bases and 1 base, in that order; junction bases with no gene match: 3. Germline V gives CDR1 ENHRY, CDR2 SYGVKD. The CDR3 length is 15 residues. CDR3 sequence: CAISDRDRGSYEQYF. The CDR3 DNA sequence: TGTGCCATCAGTGACCGGGACAGGGGTTCCTACGAGCAGTACTTC.

The CDR3 DNA reads TGCGCCAGCAGTGATCCAGCGGGGGGCACAGATACGCAGTATTTT. It codes for CASSDPAGGTDTQYF. V and J are TRBV10-1 and TRBJ2-3; 8 positions match TRBD2. The germline V gene has CDR1 WNHNN and CDR2 SYGVQD (reference sequence). This CDR3 has 15 amino acids. V dropped 3 bases and J dropped 1; count of bases not matched to a gene: 3.

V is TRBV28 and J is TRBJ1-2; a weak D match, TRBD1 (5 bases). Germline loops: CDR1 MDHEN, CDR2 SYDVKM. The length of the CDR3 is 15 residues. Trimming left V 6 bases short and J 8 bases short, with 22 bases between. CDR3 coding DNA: TGTGCCAGCAGAATGGGGACTCTAGGGACGGGGGGCTACACCTTC. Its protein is CASRMGTLGTGGYTF.

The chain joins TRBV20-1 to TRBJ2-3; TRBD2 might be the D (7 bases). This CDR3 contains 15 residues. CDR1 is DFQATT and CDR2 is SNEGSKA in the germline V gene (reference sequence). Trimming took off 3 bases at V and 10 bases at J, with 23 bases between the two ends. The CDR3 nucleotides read TGCAGTGCTAGTTTATCGGGGCTTGGGGGGGCCGCGCAGTATTTT. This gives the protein CSASLSGLGGAAQYF.